The clone carrying this T cell receptor (beta chain) was seen ten or more times. This sample is part of a study of neurological immune-mediated disorders. V was cut by 5 bases and J by 4 bases, with 15 bases left in between. CDR1 is MNHEY and CDR2 is SVGEGT in the germline V gene. CDR3 length: 15 amino acids. Using its own MiXCR run on the 5' RACE reads, TCRdb lists one record per CDR3 protein. The sample gives 15,000 to 20,000 distinct CDR3 sequences, roughly 7.5% of which show up once; about a sixth is in the top ten. Source material: CD8+ T cells from blood. The source is a woman aged 30 to 39 with HTLV-1-associated myelopathy (HAM/TSP). This chain links TRBV6-2 or TRBV6-3 with TRBJ1-5; maybe TRBD1 (6 bases). Here the CDR3 DNA reads TGTGCCAGCAGTCCGTTACAGGGCGGGAATCAGCCCCAGCATTTT. Translation: CASSPLQGGNQPQHF.